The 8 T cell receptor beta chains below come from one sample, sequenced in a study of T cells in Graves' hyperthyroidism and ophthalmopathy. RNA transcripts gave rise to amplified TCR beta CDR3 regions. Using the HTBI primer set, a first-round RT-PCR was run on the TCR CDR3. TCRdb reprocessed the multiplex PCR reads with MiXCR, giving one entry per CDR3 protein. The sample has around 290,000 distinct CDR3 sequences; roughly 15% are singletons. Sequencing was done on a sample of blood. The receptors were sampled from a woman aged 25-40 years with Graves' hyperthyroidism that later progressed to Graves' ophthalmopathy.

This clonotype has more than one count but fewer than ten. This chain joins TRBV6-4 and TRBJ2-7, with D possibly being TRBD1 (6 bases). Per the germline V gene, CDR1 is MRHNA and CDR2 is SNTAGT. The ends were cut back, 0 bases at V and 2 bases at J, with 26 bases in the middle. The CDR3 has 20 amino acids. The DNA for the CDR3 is TGTGCCAGCAGTGACTCGACTGTCGTTATGGGGGCAAGGGGAGCCTACGAGCAGTACTTC. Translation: CASSDSTVVMGARGAYEQYF.

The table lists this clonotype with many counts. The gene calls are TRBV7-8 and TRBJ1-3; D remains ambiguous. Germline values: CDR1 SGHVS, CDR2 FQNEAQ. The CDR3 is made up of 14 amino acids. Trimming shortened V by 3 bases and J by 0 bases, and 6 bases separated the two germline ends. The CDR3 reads CASSLSRSGNTIYF. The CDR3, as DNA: TGTGCCAGCAGCTTGAGCCGCTCTGGAAACACCATATATTTT.

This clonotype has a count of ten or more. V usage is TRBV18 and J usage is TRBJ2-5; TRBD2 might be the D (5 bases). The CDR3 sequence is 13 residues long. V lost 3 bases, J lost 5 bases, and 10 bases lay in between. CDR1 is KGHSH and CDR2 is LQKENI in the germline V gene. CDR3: CASSPRRVETQYF. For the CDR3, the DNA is TGTGCCAGCTCACCTCGGCGGGTGGAGACCCAGTACTTC.

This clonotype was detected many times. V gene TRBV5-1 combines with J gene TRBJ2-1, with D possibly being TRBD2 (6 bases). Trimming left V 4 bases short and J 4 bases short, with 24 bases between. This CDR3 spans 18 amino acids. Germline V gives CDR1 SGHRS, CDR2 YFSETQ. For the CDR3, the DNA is TGCGCCAGCAGCGTCCGACCACTAACTAGCCCTATTTACAATGAGCAGTTCTTC. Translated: CASSVRPLTSPIYNEQFF.

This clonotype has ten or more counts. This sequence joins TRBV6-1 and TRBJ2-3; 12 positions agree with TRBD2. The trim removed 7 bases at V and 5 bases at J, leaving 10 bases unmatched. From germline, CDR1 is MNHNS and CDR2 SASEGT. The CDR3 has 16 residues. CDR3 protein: CASTLLPGLAGDTQYF. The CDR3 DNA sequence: TGTGCCAGCACTTTACTACCGGGACTAGCGGGAGATACGCAGTATTTT.

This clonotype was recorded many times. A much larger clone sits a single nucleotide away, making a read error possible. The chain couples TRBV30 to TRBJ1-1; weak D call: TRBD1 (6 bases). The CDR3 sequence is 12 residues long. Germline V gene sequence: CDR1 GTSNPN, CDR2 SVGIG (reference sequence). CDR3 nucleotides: TGTACCTGGAGTGGAGGGGGCACTGAAGCTTTCTTT. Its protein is CTWSGGGTEAFF.

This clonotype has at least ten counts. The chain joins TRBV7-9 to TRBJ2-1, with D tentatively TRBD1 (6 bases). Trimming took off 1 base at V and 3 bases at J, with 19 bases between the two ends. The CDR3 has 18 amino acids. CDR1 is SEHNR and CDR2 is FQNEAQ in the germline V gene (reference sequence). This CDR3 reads CASSLERGKGTDYNEQFF. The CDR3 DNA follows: TGTGCCAGCAGCTTAGAGAGGGGGAAGGGGACGGACTACAATGAGCAGTTCTTC. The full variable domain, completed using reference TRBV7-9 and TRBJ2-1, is DTGVSQNPRHKITKRGQNVTFRCDPISEHNRLYWYRQTLGQGPEFLTYFQNEAQLEKSRLLSDRFSAERPKGSFSTLEIQRTEQGDSAMYLCASSLERGKGTDYNEQFFGPGTRLTVL.

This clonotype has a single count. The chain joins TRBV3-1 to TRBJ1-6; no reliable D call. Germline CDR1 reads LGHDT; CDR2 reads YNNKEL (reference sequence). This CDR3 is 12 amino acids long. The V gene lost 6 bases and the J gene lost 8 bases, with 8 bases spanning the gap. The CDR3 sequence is CASRLGDSPLHF. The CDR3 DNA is TGTGCCAGCAGACTCGGAGATTCACCCCTCCACTTT.